These 15 T cell receptor beta chains were all obtained from the same sample, sequenced in a study of shared T cell receptors in the human thymus. TCRdb keeps only in-frame clones here, not all; method: immunoSEQ multiplex PCR. The sample holds 640,000 or so clones; 80% to 90% are singletons and the top ten take 0.0094%. This sample was shared with a second study, whose subject was human thymus T cells.

The specimen sequenced was thymocytes. The receptors were gathered from a boy in the first two years of life with a congenital heart defect.

This clone was counted a few times. This chain links TRBV5-6 with TRBJ2-7; possible D gene TRBD1, 6 bases. The CDR3 has 17 residues. CDR1 is SGHDT and CDR2 is YYEEEE in the germline V gene. Trimming took off 0 bases at V and 0 bases at J, with 16 bases between the two ends. The CDR3 region is CASSLDRASESSYEQYF. DNA of the CDR3: TGTGCCAGCAGCTTGGACAGGGCCTCCGAGAGCTCCTACGAGCAGTACTTC.

The chain couples TRBV7-9 to TRBJ1-5; D gene uncertain. The ends were cut back, 9 bases at V and 4 bases at J, with 22 bases in the middle. The V gene's germline CDR1 is SEHNR and CDR2 FQNEAQ (reference sequence). The CDR3 loop spans 16 amino acids. The CDR3 here is CARLTPSTRANQPQHF. Written as DNA, the CDR3 is TGTGCCAGACTTACTCCCTCGACTCGTGCGAATCAGCCCCAGCATTTT.

In DNA, the CDR3 is TGTGCCAGCTCTCTAGCGGGGGACACAGATACGCAGTATTTT. Amino acids: CASSLAGDTDTQYF. V usage is TRBV18 and J usage is TRBJ2-3, with TRBD2 matching 10 bases. Germline V gene data show CDR1 as KGHSH and CDR2 as LQKENI. V lost 6 bases and J lost 2; bases outside the gene matches: 2. The CDR3 length is 14 residues. The variable domain in full, completed from reference TRBV18 and TRBJ2-3, reads NAGVMQNPRHLVRRRGQEARLRCSPMKGHSHVYWYRQLPEEGLKFMVYLQKENIIDESGMPKERFSAEFPKEGPSILRIQQVVRGDSAAYFCASSLAGDTDTQYFGPGTRLTVL.

This rearrangement joins TRBV28 to TRBJ2-7, with D possibly TRBD2 on 7 matching bases. V was pared by 8 bases and J by 3 bases, with 26 bases between. This CDR3 has 17 residues. Germline CDR1 reads MDHEN; CDR2 reads SYDVKM. The CDR3 coding sequence is TGTGCCAGCTCCGGGGGCCCGAGGGAGGGCCAAATCTACGAGCAGTACTTC. Protein product: CASSGGPREGQIYEQYF.

The rearrangement joins TRBV28 to TRBJ2-7, with TRBD2 matching 14 bases. The CDR3 has 18 residues. The germline V gene has CDR1 MDHEN and CDR2 SYDVKM. V was pared by 3 bases and J by 1 base, with 8 bases of the junction left unmatched. CDR3 protein: CASSFPGLAGGPSYEQYF. CDR3 DNA: TGTGCCAGCAGTTTCCCCGGACTAGCGGGAGGTCCGTCCTACGAGCAGTACTTC.

This chain links TRBV23-1 with TRBJ1-5, with TRBD1 matching over 8 bases. TRBV23-1 carries the ORF label, with uncertain function. This CDR3 comprises 19 residues. V lost 3 bases to trimming and J lost 0 bases; unmatched junction nucleotides: 13. CDR3 DNA sequence: TGCGCCAGCAGTCATCCACCGGGACAGGATGATTATAGCAATCAGCCCCAGCATTTT. Translated: CASSHPPGQDDYSNQPQHF.

This clone showed up just a few times. CDR3 in DNA: TGTGCCAGCAGCGAGGGGGCACGGAAGGAGACCCAGTACTTC. Its protein is CASSEGARKETQYF. V is TRBV11-2 and J is TRBJ2-5; 7 bases line up with TRBD1. The CDR3 is made up of 14 amino acids. The junction had 8 bases not matched to a gene; V was cut back by 5 bases and J by 5 bases. CDR1 and CDR2 from the germline V gene are SGHAT and FQNNGV. Looking up the rest from reference TRBV11-2 and TRBJ2-5 gives the full variable domain: EAGVAQSPRYKIIEKRQSVAFWCNPISGHATLYWYQQILGQGPKLLIQFQNNGVVDDSQLPKDRFSAERLKGVDSTLKIQPAKLEDSAVYLCASSEGARKETQYFGPGTRLLVL.

As for this clone: Since the CDR3 does not end with the conserved phenylalanine or tryptophan, this likely comes from a read error. J is TRBJ1-2 and V is TRBV9; 7 bases fit TRBD1. Germline lookup yields CDR1 SGDLS and CDR2 YYNGEE. With V trimmed by 4 bases and J by 5 bases, 8 bases remained unmatched. The CDR3 is 14 amino acids. Written as DNA, the CDR3 is TGTGCCAGCAGCCGGGATGGGGACAGTTATGGCTACACCCTC. The encoded protein is CASSRDGDSYGYTL.

This clone has just a few counts. This sequence joins TRBV25-1 and TRBJ2-1; 7 bases map to TRBD2. This CDR3 contains 17 residues. The V gene end was trimmed by 6 bases and the J gene end by 3 bases; junction bases not matched to a gene: 14. CDR1 and CDR2 (germline): MGHDK, SYGVNS. CDR3 protein: CASSRRLGLADYNEQFF. Written as DNA, the CDR3 is TGTGCCAGCAGCCGTCGCCTGGGGCTAGCGGACTACAATGAGCAGTTCTTC.

V usage is TRBV5-1 and J usage is TRBJ2-6, with TRBD1 matching 8 bases. V dropped 0 bases and J dropped 4; count of bases not matched to a gene: 18. CDR1 is SGHRS and CDR2 is YFSETQ in the germline V gene. CDR3 length: 21 amino acids. The CDR3 DNA is TGCGCCAGCAGCTTGGAGGTGTTCGGGACAGGCCTCCTTTTGGGGGCCAACGTCCTGACTTTC. Amino acids: CASSLEVFGTGLLLGANVLTF.

This clone was observed a single time. V gene TRBV19 combines with J gene TRBJ2-5; TRBD1 matches at 8 bases. This CDR3 has 16 residues. Germline-derived CDR1 and CDR2 are LNHDA and SQIVND (reference sequence). After removal of 5 bases from V and 1 base from J, the junction contained 9 bases not matched to a gene. In DNA form, the CDR3 reads TGTGCCAGTAGTTCCCCCTCACAGGGGGGCCAAGAGACCCAGTACTTC. Translating it yields CASSSPSQGGQETQYF. The entire variable domain, with the rest obtained from reference TRBV19 and TRBJ2-5, is as follows: DGGITQSPKYLFRKEGQNVTLSCEQNLNHDAMYWYRQDPGQGLRLIYYSQIVNDFQKGDIAEGYSVSREKKESFPLTVTSAQKNPTAFYLCASSSPSQGGQETQYFGPGTRLLVL.

The chain is built from TRBV6-6 and TRBJ1-2; D may be TRBD1 (5 bases). In germline, CDR1 is MNHNY, CDR2 SVGAGI (reference sequence). The CDR3 extends over 15 amino acids. V was pared by 2 bases and J by 3 bases, with 13 bases between. This chain's CDR3 is CASSYGGDYDYGYTF. The CDR3 region has the DNA TGTGCCAGCAGTTACGGAGGGGATTACGACTATGGCTACACCTTC.

The genes are TRBV4-2 and TRBJ1-1, with 9 bases matching TRBD1. The CDR3 covers 18 residues. Germline assignment: CDR1 LGHNA and CDR2 YNFKEQ. With 0 bases clipped from V and 0 bases from J, the junction kept 8 bases outside the gene matches. CDR3 in DNA: TGTGCCAGCAGCCAAGAAGACGGGACAGGGCTACTGAACACTGAAGCTTTCTTT. The encoded protein is CASSQEDGTGLLNTEAFF.

V gene TRBV2 combines with J gene TRBJ2-1; tentative D call: TRBD2 (5 bases). Trimming removed 4 bases at V and 7 bases at J, with 17 bases between. CDR1 SNHLY and CDR2 FYNNEI come from the germline V gene. The CDR3 is 15 amino acids. The CDR3 loop reads CASSGEPSTGNEQFF. In DNA form, the CDR3 reads TGTGCCAGCAGTGGGGAACCATCGACGGGGAATGAGCAGTTCTTC.

A word on this clone: The same CDR3 arises from other DNA sequences in this sample as well. This chain joins TRBV6-6 and TRBJ1-1; D may be TRBD1 (5 bases). The CDR3 length is 13 residues. Germline CDR1 is MNHNY and CDR2 is SVGAGI (reference sequence). Trimming cost V 8 bases and J 1 base, with 11 bases left between them. CDR3 bases: TGTGCCAGCCAGGGTACCTGGAACACTGAAGCTTTCTTT. Amino acids: CASQGTWNTEAFF.